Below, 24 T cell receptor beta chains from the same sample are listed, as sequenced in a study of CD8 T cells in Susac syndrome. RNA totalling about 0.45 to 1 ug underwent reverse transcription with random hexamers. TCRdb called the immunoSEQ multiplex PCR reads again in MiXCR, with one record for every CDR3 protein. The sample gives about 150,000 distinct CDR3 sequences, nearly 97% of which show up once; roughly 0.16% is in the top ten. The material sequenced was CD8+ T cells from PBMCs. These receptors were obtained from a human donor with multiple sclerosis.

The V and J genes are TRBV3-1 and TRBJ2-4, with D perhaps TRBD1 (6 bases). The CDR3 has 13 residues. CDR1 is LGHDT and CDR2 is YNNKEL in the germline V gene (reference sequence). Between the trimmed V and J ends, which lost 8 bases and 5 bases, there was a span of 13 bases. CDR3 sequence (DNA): TGTGCCAGCCAGGGGTTGGAGGAAAACATTCAGTACTTC. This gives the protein CASQGLEENIQYF.

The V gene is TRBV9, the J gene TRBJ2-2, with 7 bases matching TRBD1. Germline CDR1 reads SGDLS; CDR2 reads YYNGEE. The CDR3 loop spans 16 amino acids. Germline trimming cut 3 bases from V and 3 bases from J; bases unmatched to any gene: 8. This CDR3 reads CASSAPTGLYTGELFF. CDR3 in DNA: TGTGCCAGCAGCGCCCCGACAGGGTTGTACACCGGGGAGCTGTTTTTT.

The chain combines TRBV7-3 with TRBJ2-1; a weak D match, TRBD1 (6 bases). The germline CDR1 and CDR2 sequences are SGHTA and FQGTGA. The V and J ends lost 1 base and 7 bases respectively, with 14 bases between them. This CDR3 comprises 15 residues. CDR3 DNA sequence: TGTGCCAGCAGCTTAAGAGGGGGTAATTTGAATGAGCAGTTCTTC. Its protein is CASSLRGGNLNEQFF. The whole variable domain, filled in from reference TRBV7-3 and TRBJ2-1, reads GAGVSQTPSNKVTEKGKYVELRCDPISGHTALYWYRQSLGQGPEFLIYFQGTGAADDSGLPNDRFFAVRPEGSVSTLKIQRTERGDSAVYLCASSLRGGNLNEQFFGPGTRLTVL.

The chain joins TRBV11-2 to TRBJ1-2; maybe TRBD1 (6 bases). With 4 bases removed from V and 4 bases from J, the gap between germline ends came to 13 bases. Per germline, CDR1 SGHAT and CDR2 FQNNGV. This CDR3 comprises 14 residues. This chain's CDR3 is CASSSAGAIYGYTF. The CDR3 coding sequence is TGTGCCAGCAGCTCCGCGGGGGCCATCTATGGCTACACCTTC.

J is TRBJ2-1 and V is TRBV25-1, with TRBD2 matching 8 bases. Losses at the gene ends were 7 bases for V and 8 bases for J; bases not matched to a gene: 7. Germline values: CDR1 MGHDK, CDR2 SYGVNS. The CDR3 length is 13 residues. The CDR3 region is CASTSGGPDEQFF. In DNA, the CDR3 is TGTGCCAGCACAAGCGGGGGCCCAGATGAGCAGTTCTTC.

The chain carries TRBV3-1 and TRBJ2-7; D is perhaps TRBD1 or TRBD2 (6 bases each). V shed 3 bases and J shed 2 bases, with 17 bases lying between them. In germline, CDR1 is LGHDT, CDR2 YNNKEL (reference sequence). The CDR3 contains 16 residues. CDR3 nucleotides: TGTGCCAGCAGCCACTCGGAGGGGGACCCCGCCTACGAGCAGTACTTC. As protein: CASSHSEGDPAYEQYF.

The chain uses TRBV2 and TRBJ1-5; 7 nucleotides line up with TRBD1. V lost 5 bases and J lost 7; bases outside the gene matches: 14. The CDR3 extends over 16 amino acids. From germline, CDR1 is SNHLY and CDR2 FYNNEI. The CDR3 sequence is CASSRTGFGQRQPQHF. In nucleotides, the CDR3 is TGTGCCAGCAGTAGGACAGGATTTGGTCAGAGACAGCCCCAGCATTTT.

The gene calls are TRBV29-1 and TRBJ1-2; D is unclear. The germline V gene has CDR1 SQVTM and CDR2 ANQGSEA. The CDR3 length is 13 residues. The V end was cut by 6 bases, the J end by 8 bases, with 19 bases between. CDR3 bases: TGCAGCGTGCTCGTCGGGCTTGGCTACGGCTACACCTTC. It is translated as CSVLVGLGYGYTF.

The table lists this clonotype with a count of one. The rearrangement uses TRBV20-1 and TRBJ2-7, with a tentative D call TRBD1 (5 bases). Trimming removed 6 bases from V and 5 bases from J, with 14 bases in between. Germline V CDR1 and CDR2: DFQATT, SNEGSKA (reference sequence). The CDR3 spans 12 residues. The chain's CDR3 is CSARGYMDEQYV. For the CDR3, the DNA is TGCAGTGCAAGGGGCTATATGGACGAGCAGTACGTC.

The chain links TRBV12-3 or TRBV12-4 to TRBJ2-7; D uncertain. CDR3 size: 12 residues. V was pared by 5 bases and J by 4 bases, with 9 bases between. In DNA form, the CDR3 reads TGTGCCAGCAGTCCCGGGCTTTACGAGCAGTACGTC. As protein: CASSPGLYEQYV.

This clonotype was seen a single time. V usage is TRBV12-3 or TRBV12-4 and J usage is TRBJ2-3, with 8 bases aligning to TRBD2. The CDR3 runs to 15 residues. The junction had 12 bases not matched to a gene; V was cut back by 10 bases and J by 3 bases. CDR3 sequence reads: CAIRIAGLGTDTQYF. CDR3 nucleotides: TGTGCCATCAGAATAGCGGGGCTTGGGACAGATACGCAGTATTTT.

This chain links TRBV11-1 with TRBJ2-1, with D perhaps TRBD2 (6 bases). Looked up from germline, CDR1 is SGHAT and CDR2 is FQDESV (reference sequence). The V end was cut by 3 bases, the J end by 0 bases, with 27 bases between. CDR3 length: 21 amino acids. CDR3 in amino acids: CASSFALFRDSRMGSYNEQFF. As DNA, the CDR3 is TGTGCCAGCAGCTTCGCCCTTTTCCGGGACTCACGTATGGGCTCCTACAATGAGCAGTTCTTC.

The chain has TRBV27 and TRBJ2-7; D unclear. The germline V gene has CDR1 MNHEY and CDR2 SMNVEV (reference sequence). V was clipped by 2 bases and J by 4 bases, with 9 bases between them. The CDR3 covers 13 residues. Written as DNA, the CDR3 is TGTGCCAGCAGTTTAAATCCCGGTTACGAGCAGTACTTC. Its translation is CASSLNPGYEQYF.

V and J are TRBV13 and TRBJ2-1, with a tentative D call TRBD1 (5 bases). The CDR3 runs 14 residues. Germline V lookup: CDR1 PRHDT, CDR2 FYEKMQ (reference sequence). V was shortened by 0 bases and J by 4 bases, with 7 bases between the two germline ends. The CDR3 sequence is CASSLGQGYNEQFF. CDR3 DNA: TGTGCCAGCAGCTTAGGCCAGGGATACAATGAGCAGTTCTTC.

The CDR3 DNA reads TGCAGTGCTAGAGACGGGGGGTTCGAGCAGTACTTC. Protein product: CSARDGGFEQYF. The rearrangement links TRBV20-1 to TRBJ2-7, with 7 bases that match TRBD2. In germline, CDR1 is DFQATT, CDR2 SNEGSKA (reference sequence). V lost 0 bases to trimming and J lost 6 bases; unmatched junction nucleotides: 2. The CDR3 consists of 12 residues.

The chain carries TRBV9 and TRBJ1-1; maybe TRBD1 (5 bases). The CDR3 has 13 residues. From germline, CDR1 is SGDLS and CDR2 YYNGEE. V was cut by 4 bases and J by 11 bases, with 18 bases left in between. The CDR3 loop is CASSPPQGVDAFF. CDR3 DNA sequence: TGTGCCAGCAGCCCACCTCAAGGGGTGGATGCTTTCTTT.

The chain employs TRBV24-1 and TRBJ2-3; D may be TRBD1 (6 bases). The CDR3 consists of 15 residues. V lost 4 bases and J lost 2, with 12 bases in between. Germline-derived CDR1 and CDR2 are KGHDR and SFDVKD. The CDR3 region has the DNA TGTGCCACCAGTGACTCCGGACAGATCACAGATACGCAGTATTTT. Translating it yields CATSDSGQITDTQYF.

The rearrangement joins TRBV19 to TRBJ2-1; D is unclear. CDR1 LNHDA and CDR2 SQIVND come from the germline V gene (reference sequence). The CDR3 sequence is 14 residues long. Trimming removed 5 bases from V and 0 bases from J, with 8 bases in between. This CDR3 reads CASSLVGSYNEQFF. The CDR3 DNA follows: TGTGCCAGTAGTTTAGTCGGCTCCTACAATGAGCAGTTCTTC.

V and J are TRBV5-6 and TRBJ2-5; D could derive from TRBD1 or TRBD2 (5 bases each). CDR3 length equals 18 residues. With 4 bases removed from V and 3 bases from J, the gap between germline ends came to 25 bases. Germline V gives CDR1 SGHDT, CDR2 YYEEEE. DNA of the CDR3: TGTGCCAGCAGCCTGGGGGAGTTTACCTATTCGCCCGAAGAGACCCAGTACTTC. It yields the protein CASSLGEFTYSPEETQYF.

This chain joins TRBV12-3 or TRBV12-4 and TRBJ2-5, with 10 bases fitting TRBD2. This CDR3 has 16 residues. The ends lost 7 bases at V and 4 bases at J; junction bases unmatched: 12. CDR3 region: CASTPGSGGAGETQYF. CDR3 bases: TGTGCCAGCACCCCGGGGAGCGGGGGGGCCGGAGAGACCCAGTACTTC.

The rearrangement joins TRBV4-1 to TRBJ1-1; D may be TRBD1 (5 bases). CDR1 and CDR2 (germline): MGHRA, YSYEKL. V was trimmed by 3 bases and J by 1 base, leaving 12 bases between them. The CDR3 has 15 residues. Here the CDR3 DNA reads TGCGCCAGCAGCCATTCGGACACTTCGAACACTGAAGCTTTCTTT. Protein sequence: CASSHSDTSNTEAFF.

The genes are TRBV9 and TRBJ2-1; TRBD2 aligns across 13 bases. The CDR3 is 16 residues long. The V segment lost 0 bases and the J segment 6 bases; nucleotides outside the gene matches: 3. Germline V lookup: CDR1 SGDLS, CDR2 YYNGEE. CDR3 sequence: CASSVVGLAGSNEQFF. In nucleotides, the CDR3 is TGTGCCAGCAGCGTAGTGGGACTAGCGGGGAGCAATGAGCAGTTCTTC.

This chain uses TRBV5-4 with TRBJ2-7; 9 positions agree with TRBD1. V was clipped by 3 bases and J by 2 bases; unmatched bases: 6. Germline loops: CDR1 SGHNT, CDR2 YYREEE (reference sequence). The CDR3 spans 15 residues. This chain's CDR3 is CASSWRTGATYEQYF. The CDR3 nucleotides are TGTGCCAGCAGCTGGAGGACAGGGGCTACCTACGAGCAGTACTTC.

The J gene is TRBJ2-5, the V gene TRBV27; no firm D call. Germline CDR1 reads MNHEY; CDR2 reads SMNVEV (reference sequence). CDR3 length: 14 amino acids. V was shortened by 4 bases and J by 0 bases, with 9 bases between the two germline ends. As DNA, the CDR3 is TGTGCCAGCAGTTCAGGAATCTACCAAGAGACCCAGTACTTC. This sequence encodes CASSSGIYQETQYF.